These 8 T cell receptor beta chains originate from one sample sequenced in a study of OX40 agonist ivuxolimab in advanced cancers. The repertoire was sequenced with immunoSEQ multiplex PCR; TCRdb's copy has only in-frame clones and lacks some. The table lists 95,000 or so clones, about 90% of them singletons. Sample: CD4+ or CD8+ T cells sorted from blood, taken in a trial of the OX40 agonist ivuxolimab. The origin of the receptors is an adult with an advanced solid tumor such as melanoma, head and neck, liver or kidney cancer.

This clone has a single count. The CDR3 nucleotides are TGTGCCATCAGTGTCGGACTACTGAACACCGGGGAGCTGTTTTTT. It yields the protein CAISVGLLNTGELFF. This rearrangement joins TRBV10-3 to TRBJ2-2, with D possibly matching TRBD2 (6 bases). The V gene's germline CDR1 is ENHRY and CDR2 SYGVKD. The CDR3 spans 15 residues. Trimming took 4 bases from V and 1 from J, leaving 10 bases between them.

The V gene is TRBV11-2, the J gene TRBJ1-6; D is ambiguous. The length of the CDR3 is 18 residues. V lost 3 bases and J lost 0, with 15 bases in between. CDR1 and CDR2 from the germline V gene are SGHAT and FQNNGV. CDR3 in DNA: TGTGCCAGCAGCTTCTTTAGATCTCCGAGCTCCTATAATTCACCCCTCCACTTT. Residues: CASSFFRSPSSYNSPLHF.

The CDR3 protein is CASGPGDSVVRTDTQYF. In nucleotides, the CDR3 is TGTGCTAGTGGTCCCGGGGATAGTGTAGTTCGCACAGATACGCAGTATTTT. The gene calls are TRBV12-5 and TRBJ2-3, with D tentatively TRBD2 (5 bases). V lost 5 bases to trimming and J lost 1 base, with 19 bases between them. There are 17 residues in the CDR3. Per the germline V gene, CDR1 is LGHNT and CDR2 is FRNRAP.

This clone was detected only once. The chain is built from TRBV5-6 and TRBJ1-5; tentatively, D is TRBD1 (5 bases). The CDR3 is 15 amino acids. Trimming removed 2 bases at V and 5 bases at J, with 14 bases between. Germline V gene sequence: CDR1 SGHDT, CDR2 YYEEEE. This CDR3 is CASSFAGTVDQPQHF. The CDR3, as DNA: TGTGCCAGCAGCTTTGCCGGGACTGTCGATCAGCCCCAGCATTTT.

The chain recombines TRBV30 with TRBJ1-1, with a weak D call TRBD1 (6 bases). This CDR3 contains 15 residues. V lost 3 bases and J lost 0, with 14 bases in between. Looked up from germline, CDR1 is GTSNPN and CDR2 is SVGIG (reference sequence). CDR3 sequence: CAWRGAGAMNTEAFF. The CDR3 DNA sequence: TGTGCCTGGAGAGGGGCAGGGGCAATGAACACTGAAGCTTTCTTT.

CDR3 nucleotides: TGTGCCAGCAGCTTAGAAGGGTTGAGAAGCGAGCAGTACTTC. It is translated as CASSLEGLRSEQYF. J is TRBJ2-7 and V is TRBV7-8; D is ambiguous. Germline loops: CDR1 SGHVS, CDR2 FQNEAQ. This CDR3 spans 14 amino acids. Trimming removed 1 base at V and 6 bases at J, with 13 bases between.

CDR3 coding DNA: TGTGCCACCAACAAAGGGGAAGGTGAGCAGCCCCAGCATTTT. Its protein product is CATNKGEGEQPQHF. V is TRBV15 and J is TRBJ1-5; perhaps TRBD1 as D (5 bases). This CDR3 has 14 residues. Per germline, CDR1 LNHNV and CDR2 YYDKDF (reference sequence). V was pared by 7 bases and J by 7 bases, with 17 bases between.

Regarding this clone: A read error is likely, as this CDR3 ends without the conserved phenylalanine or tryptophan. No DNA is shown, since the ends of the CDR3 on it are uncertain; the CDR3 is the one TCRdb lists. The rearrangement uses TRBV2 and TRBJ2-3; the table's D call TRBD1 went unverified against the DNA. The CDR3 extends over 12 residues, inclusive of both ends. Germline V gene data show CDR1 as SNHLY and CDR2 as FYNNEI. Here the CDR3 reads CASSRITGSNVP.